This T cell receptor (beta chain) was sequenced in a study of blood T cell repertoires in COVID-19. The wider study: The analysed material was cDNA or gDNA that came from T cells, B-cell-depleted T cells, or PBMCs.

There are a few counts of this clone. V was trimmed by 8 bases and J by 0 bases, leaving 8 bases between them. This CDR3 is built from 12 residues. Germline lookup yields CDR1 ENHRY and CDR2 SYGVKD. Per the original data handling: Estimated nucleated cell counts came from reference gene primer amplification. Sequenced by immunoSEQ multiplex PCR; TCRdb stores in-frame clones only, minus some. That table supplies the V and J calls and clone size; D and trimming were determined from the DNA. The repertoire holds over 150,000 clones, with approximately 90% as singletons. This chain connects TRBV10-3 to TRBJ2-7; the D gene is possibly TRBD1 (5 bases). The TCR was taken from a man aged 50-59 years with acute or convalescent COVID-19. Sequenced sample: peripheral blood. The CDR3 is CAIGASSYEQYF. The CDR3 bases are TGTGCCATCGGGGCTAGCTCCTACGAGCAGTACTTC.